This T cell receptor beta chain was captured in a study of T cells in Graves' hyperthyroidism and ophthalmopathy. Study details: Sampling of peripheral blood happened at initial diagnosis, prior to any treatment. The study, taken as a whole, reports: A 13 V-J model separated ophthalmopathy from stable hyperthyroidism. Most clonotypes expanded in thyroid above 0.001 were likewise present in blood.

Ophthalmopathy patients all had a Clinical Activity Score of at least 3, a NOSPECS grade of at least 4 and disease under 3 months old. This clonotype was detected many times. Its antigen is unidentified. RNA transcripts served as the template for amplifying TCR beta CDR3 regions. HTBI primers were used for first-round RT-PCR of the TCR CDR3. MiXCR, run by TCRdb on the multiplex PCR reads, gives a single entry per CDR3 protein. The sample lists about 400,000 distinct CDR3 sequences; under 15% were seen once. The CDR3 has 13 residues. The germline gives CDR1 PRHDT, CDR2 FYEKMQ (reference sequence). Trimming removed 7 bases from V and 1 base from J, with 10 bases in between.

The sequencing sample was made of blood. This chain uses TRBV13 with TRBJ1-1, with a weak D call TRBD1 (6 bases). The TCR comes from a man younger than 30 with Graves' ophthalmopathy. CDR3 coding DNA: TGTGCCAGCAACAAGGGGGGGAACACTGAAGCTTTCTTT. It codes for CASNKGGNTEAFF.